The 10 T cell receptor beta chains reported below all come from one sample, sequenced in a study of T cell responses to AZD1222 COVID-19 vaccine. Measured with immunoSEQ multiplex PCR; TCRdb has only the in-frame clones, and not every one. In the table there are 120,000 to 150,000 clones, about 86% of which are singletons. The sample consisted of peripheral blood, taken 28 days after the second AZD1222 dose. Source of these receptors: an adult who received the AZD1222 COVID-19 vaccine.

V gene TRBV9 combines with J gene TRBJ2-1; 12 bases align to TRBD2. The V gene's germline CDR1 is SGDLS and CDR2 YYNGEE. Germline trimming cut 0 bases from V and 9 bases from J; bases unmatched to any gene: 4. The CDR3 length is 15 residues. This CDR3 reads CASSVAGLAGSEQFF. The CDR3 region has the DNA TGTGCCAGCAGCGTAGCCGGACTAGCGGGGAGTGAGCAGTTCTTC.

The chain links TRBV5-5 to TRBJ1-4, with 12 bases aligning to TRBD1. This CDR3 has 18 amino acids. In germline, CDR1 is SGHKS, CDR2 YYEKEE (reference sequence). V was pared by 4 bases and J by 3 bases, with 10 bases of the junction left unmatched. CDR3 in amino acids: CASSPSRDRGRPNEKLFF. The CDR3 DNA reads TGTGCCAGCAGCCCGTCCCGGGACAGGGGGCGGCCTAATGAAAAACTGTTTTTT.

There are a few counts of this clone. V gene TRBV6-6 combines with J gene TRBJ1-3, with D perhaps matching TRBD1 (6 bases). The germline CDR1 and CDR2 sequences are MNHNY and SVGAGI (reference sequence). Trimming took off 7 bases at V and 0 bases at J, with 10 bases between the two ends. The CDR3 runs 14 residues. The CDR3 sequence: CASNTGFSGNTIYF. The CDR3, as DNA: TGTGCCAGCAACACAGGGTTCTCTGGAAACACCATATATTTT.

This rearrangement joins TRBV7-2 to TRBJ2-3; no reliable D call. The V end was cut by 5 bases, the J end by 6 bases, with 9 bases between. The CDR3 is 12 amino acids. Germline-derived CDR1 and CDR2 are SGHTA and FQGNSA. CDR3 loop: CASSAIVDTQYF. In nucleotides, the CDR3 is TGTGCCAGCAGCGCTATAGTGGATACGCAGTATTTT.

To note about this clone: The sample has other DNA sequences that encode this CDR3 too. The chain combines TRBV11-2 with TRBJ1-2; possible D gene TRBD1, 5 bases. Per germline, CDR1 SGHAT and CDR2 FQNNGV. This CDR3 region has 11 residues. The V end lost 1 base, the J end lost 8 bases, and 5 bases lay between the germline ends. The CDR3 sequence: CASSLGGGYTF. The CDR3 DNA sequence: TGTGCCAGCAGCTTAGGGGGCGGCTACACCTTC.

On this clone: Likely a read error: the CDR3 ends without its conserved phenylalanine or tryptophan. It is unclear where the CDR3 begins or ends on the DNA, so no DNA is shown, and the CDR3 is as TCRdb lists it. The chain uses TRBV21-1 and TRBJ2-4. TRBV21-1 is described as a pseudogene. With termini counted, the CDR3 has 13 amino acids. The CDR3 protein is CASSKGGRRVLRS.

The chain recombines TRBV20-1 with TRBJ1-4; D call uncertain. Germline loops: CDR1 DFQATT, CDR2 SNEGSKA (reference sequence). The V end was cut by 5 bases, the J end by 8 bases, with 9 bases between. The length of the CDR3 is 11 residues. CDR3 coding DNA: TGCAGTGCTCTTAAAAGAGAAAAACTGTTTTTT. Translating it yields CSALKREKLFF.

This clone was counted only a few times. The chain is built from TRBV6-5 and TRBJ2-1, with 12 bases lining up with TRBD2. Trimming removed 7 bases from V and 7 bases from J; junction bases left unmatched: 5. The CDR3 is made up of 14 amino acids. Germline CDR1 MNHEY, CDR2 SVGAGI. The CDR3 sequence is CASTGLAGNNEQFF. In nucleotides, the CDR3 is TGTGCCAGCACTGGACTAGCGGGAAATAATGAGCAGTTCTTC.

Worth noting for this clone: Within the sample, other DNA sequences also encode this same CDR3. This chain connects TRBV11-2 to TRBJ1-1, with no clear D. The germline V and J ends were trimmed by 1 base and 1 base, with 4 bases remaining between them. Germline CDR1 is SGHAT and CDR2 is FQNNGV. The CDR3 loop spans 13 amino acids. CDR3 sequence: CASSLAGNTEAFF. The DNA of the CDR3 is TGTGCCAGCAGCTTAGCTGGGAACACTGAAGCTTTCTTT.

The rearrangement joins TRBV7-8 to TRBJ2-2; perhaps TRBD2 as D (6 bases). The germline gives CDR1 SGHVS, CDR2 FQNEAQ. This CDR3 region has 16 residues. V shed 2 bases and J shed 1 base, with 11 bases lying between them. CDR3 in DNA: TGTGCCAGCAGCTTATCGGAGGGAGGGAACACCGGGGAGCTGTTTTTT. Translating it yields CASSLSEGGNTGELFF.